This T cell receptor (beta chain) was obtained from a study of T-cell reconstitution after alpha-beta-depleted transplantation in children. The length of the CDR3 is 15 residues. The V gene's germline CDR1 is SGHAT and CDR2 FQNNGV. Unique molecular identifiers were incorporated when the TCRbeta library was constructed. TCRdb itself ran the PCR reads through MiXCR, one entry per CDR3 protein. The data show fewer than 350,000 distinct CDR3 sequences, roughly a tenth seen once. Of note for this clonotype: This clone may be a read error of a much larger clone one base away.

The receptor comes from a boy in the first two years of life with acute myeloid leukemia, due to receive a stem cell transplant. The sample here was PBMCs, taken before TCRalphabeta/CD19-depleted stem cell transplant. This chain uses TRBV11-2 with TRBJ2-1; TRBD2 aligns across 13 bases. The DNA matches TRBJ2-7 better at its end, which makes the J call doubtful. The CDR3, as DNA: TGTGCCAGCAGCCTAGGACTAGCGGGAGTTGGTGAGCAGTACTTC. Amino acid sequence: CASSLGLAGVGEQYF.